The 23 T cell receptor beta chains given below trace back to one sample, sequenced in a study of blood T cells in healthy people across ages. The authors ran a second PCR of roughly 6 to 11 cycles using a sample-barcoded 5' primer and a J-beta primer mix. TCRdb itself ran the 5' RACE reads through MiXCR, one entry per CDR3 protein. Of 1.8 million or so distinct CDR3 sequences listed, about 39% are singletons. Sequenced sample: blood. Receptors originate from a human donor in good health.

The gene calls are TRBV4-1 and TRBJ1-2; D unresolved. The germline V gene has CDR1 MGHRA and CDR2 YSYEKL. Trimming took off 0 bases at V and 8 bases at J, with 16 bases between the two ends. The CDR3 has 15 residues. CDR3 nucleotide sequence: TGCGCCAGCAGCCAAGATCCTCGACTGCGCGGGGGCTACACCTTC. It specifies CASSQDPRLRGGYTF.

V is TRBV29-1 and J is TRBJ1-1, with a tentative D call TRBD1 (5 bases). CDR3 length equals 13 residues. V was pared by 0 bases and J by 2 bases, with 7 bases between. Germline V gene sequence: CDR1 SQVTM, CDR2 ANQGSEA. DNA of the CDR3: TGCAGCGTTGAAGATCGGGACAACACTGAAGCTTTCTTT. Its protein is CSVEDRDNTEAFF.

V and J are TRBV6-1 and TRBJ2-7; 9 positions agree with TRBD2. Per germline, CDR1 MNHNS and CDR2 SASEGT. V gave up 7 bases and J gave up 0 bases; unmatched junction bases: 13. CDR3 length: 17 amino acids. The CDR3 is CASTPGASGDGSYEQYF. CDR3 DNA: TGTGCCAGCACCCCCGGGGCTAGCGGGGATGGCTCCTACGAGCAGTACTTC.

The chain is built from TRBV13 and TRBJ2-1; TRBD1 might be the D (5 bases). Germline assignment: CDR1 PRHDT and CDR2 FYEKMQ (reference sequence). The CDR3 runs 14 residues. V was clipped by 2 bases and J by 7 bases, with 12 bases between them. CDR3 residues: CASSLWQGSNEQFF. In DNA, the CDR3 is TGTGCCAGCAGCTTATGGCAGGGTTCAAATGAGCAGTTCTTC.

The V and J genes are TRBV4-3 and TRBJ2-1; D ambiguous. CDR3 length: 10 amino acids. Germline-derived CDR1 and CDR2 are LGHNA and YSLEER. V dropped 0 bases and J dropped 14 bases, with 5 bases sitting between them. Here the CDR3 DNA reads TGCGCCAGCAGCCAAGACCGGAAGTTCTTC. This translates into CASSQDRKFF.

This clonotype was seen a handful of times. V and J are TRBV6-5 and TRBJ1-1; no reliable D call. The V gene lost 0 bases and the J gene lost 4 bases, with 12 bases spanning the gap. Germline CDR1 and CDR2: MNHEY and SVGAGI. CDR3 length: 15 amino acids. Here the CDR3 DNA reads TGTGCCAGCAGTTACTCGAGTTTCGGGTCCACTGAAGCTTTCTTT. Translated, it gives CASSYSSFGSTEAFF.

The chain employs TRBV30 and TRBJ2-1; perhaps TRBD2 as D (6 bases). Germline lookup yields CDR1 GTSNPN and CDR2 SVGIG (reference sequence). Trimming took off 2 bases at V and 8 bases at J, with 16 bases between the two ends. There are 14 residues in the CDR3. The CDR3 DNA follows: TGTGCCTGGAGTCCCCGGGAAATAGCGGATGAGCAGTTCTTC. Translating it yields CAWSPREIADEQFF.

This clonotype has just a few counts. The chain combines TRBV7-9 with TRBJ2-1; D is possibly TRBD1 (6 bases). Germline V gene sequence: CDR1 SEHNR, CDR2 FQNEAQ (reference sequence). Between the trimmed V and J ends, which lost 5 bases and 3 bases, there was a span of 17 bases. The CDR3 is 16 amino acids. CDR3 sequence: CASSTRQAPIYNEQFF. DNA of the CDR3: TGTGCCAGCAGCACAAGACAGGCCCCTATCTACAATGAGCAGTTCTTC.

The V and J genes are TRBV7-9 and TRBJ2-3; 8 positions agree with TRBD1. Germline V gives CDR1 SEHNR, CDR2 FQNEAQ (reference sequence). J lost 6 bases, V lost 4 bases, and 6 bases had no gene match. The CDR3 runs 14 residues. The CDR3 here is CASSSQGARDTQYF. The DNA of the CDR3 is TGTGCCAGCAGCTCCCAGGGGGCAAGGGATACGCAGTATTTT. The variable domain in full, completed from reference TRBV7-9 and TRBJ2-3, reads DTGVSQNPRHKITKRGQNVTFRCDPISEHNRLYWYRQTLGQGPEFLTYFQNEAQLEKSRLLSDRFSAERPKGSFSTLEIQRTEQGDSAMYLCASSSQGARDTQYFGPGTRLTVL.

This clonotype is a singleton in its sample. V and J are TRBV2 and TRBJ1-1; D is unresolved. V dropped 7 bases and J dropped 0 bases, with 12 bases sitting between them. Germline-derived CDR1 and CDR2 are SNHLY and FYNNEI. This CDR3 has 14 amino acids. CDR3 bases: TGTGCCAGCACTCTTACACGTTTGAACACTGAAGCTTTCTTT. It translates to CASTLTRLNTEAFF.

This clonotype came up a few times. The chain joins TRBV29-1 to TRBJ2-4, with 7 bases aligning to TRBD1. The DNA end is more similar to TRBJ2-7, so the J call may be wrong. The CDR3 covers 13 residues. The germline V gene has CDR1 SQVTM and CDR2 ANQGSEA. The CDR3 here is CGAIGTANYEQYF. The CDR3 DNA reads TGCGGCGCGATTGGGACAGCTAACTACGAGCAGTACTTC.

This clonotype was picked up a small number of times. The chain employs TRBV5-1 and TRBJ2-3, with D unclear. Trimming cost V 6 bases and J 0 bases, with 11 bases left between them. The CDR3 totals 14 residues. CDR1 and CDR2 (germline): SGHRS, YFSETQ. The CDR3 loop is CASKVGISTDTQYF. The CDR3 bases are TGCGCCAGCAAGGTCGGAATTAGCACAGATACGCAGTATTTT.

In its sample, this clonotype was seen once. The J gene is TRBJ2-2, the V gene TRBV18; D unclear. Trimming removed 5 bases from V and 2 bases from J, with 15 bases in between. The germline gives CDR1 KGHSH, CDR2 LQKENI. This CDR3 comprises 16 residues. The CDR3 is CASSAADARNTGELFF. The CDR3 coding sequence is TGTGCCAGCTCAGCCGCCGACGCACGCAACACCGGGGAGCTGTTTTTT.

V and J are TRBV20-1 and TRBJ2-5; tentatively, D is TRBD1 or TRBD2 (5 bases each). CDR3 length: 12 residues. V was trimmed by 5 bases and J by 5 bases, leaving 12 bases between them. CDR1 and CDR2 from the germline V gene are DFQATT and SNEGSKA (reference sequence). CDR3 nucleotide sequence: TGCAGTGCTGATACATGGGGGGAGACCCAGTACTTC. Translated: CSADTWGETQYF.

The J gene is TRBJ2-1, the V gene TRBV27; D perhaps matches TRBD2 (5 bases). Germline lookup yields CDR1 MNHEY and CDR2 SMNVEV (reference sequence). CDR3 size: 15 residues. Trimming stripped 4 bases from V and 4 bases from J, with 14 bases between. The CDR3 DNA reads TGTGCCAGCAGTTCCCTACCGGGAACATACAATGAGCAGTTCTTC. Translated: CASSSLPGTYNEQFF.

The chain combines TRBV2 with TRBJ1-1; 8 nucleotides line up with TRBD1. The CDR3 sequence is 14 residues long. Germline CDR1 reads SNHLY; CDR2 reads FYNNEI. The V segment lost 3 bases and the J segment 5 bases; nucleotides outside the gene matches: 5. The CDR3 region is CASSEYRGLTEAFF. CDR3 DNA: TGTGCCAGCAGTGAGTACAGGGGGTTGACTGAAGCTTTCTTT.

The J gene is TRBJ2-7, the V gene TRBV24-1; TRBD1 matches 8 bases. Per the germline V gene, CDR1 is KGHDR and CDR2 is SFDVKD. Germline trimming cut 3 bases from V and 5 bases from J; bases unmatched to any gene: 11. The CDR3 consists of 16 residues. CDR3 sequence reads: CATSDHPGTGSDEQYF. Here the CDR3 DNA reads TGTGCCACCAGTGATCATCCCGGGACAGGCTCTGACGAGCAGTACTTC.

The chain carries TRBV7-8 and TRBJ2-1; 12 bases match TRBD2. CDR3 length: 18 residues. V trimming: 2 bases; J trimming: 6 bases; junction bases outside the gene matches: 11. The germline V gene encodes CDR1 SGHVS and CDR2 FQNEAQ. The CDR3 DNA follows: TGTGCCAGCAGCTTAAATTTCCCGACTAGCGGGGGCCTCAATGAGCAGTTCTTC. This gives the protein CASSLNFPTSGGLNEQFF.

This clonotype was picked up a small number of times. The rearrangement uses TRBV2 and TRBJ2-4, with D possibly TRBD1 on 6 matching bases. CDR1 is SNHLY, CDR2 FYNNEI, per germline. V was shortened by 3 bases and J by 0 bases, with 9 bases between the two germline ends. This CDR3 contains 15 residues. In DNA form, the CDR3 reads TGTGCCAGCAGTGATCCAGGGGAAGCCAAAAACATTCAGTACTTC. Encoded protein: CASSDPGEAKNIQYF. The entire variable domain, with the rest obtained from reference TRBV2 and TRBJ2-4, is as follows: EPEVTQTPSHQVTQMGQEVILRCVPISNHLYFYWYRQILGQKVEFLVSFYNNEISEKSEIFDDQFSVERPDGSNFTLKIRSTKLEDSAMYFCASSDPGEAKNIQYFGAGTRLSVL.

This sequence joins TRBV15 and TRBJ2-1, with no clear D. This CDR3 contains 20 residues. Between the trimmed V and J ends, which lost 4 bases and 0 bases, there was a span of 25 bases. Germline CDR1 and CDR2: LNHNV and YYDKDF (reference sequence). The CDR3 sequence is CATSTTRTPGRMSSYNEQFF. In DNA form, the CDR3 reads TGTGCCACCAGCACCACCCGCACCCCAGGACGAATGAGCTCCTACAATGAGCAGTTCTTC.

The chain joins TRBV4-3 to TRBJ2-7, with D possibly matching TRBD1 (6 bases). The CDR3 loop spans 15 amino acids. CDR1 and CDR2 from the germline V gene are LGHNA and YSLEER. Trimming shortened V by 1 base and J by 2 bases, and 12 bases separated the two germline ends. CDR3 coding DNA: TGCGCCAGCAGCCAAGTCAGGGGAGTCCCCTACGAGCAGTACTTC. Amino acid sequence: CASSQVRGVPYEQYF.

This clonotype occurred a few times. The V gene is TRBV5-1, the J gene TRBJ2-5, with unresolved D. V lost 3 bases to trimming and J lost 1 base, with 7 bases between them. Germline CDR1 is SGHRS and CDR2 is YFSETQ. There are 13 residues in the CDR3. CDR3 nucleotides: TGCGCCAGCAGCTCAACATTCCAAGAGACCCAGTACTTC. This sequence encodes CASSSTFQETQYF. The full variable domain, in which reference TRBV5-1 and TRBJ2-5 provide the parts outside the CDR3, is KAGVTQTPRYLIKTRGQQVTLSCSPISGHRSVSWYQQTPGQGLQFLFEYFSETQRNKGNFPGRFSGRQFSNSRSEMNVSTLELGDSALYLCASSSTFQETQYFGPGTRLLVL.

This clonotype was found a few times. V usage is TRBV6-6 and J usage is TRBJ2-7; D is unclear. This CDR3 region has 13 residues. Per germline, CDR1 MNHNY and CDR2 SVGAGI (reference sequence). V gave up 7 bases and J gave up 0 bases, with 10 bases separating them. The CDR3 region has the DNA TGTGCCAGCATAGGCCCTAGCTCCTACGAGCAGTACTTC. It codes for CASIGPSSYEQYF.